These 19 T cell receptor beta chains share one sample of origin, sequenced in a study of monozygotic twins with cystic fibrosis. Assay: immunoSEQ multiplex PCR; the TCRdb copy retains only in-frame clones and omits some. Of nearly 25,000 clones listed, around 93% were seen once; the top ten hold approximately 0.28%. The sample taken for sequencing was blood. The receptor set was obtained from a girl aged 2-10 years with cystic fibrosis.

The V and J genes are TRBV9 and TRBJ1-2; no definite D call. Germline V gene data show CDR1 as SGDLS and CDR2 as YYNGEE. CDR3 size: 14 residues. The V end was cut by 1 base, the J end by 5 bases, with 12 bases between. In nucleotides, the CDR3 is TGTGCCAGCAGCGTAAGCGGAACCATATATGGCTACACCTTC. It yields the protein CASSVSGTIYGYTF.

V gene TRBV14 combines with J gene TRBJ2-1; no clear D. CDR1 and CDR2 (germline): SGHDN, FVKESK. Trimming removed 0 bases at V and 6 bases at J, with 12 bases between. CDR3 size: 15 residues. The CDR3 DNA follows: TGTGCCAGCAGCCAAGAACTATCATGGGGCAATGAGCAGTTCTTC. Translation gives CASSQELSWGNEQFF.

J is TRBJ2-5 and V is TRBV14, with 8 bases identical to TRBD2. The V gene end was trimmed by 2 bases and the J gene end by 5 bases; junction bases not matched to a gene: 10. Germline CDR1 SGHDN, CDR2 FVKESK. CDR3 length: 16 residues. The CDR3 region is CASSQRGGYPGETQYF. CDR3 DNA sequence: TGTGCCAGCAGCCAACGGGGGGGCTACCCGGGGGAGACCCAGTACTTC.

The chain uses TRBV2 and TRBJ2-7; D call uncertain. With 4 bases removed from V and 7 bases from J, the gap between germline ends came to 8 bases. This CDR3 is 11 amino acids long. The germline CDR1 and CDR2 sequences are SNHLY and FYNNEI. The chain's CDR3 is CASSALREQYF. In DNA, the CDR3 is TGTGCCAGCAGTGCGTTGCGGGAGCAGTACTTC.

The chain combines TRBV30 with TRBJ1-5; D is ambiguous. The CDR3 runs 13 residues. Germline V lookup: CDR1 GTSNPN, CDR2 SVGIG (reference sequence). Trimming pared 2 bases from V and 0 bases from J, leaving 5 bases between. CDR3 sequence reads: CAWSIYSNQPQHF. The CDR3 nucleotides are TGTGCCTGGAGTATTTATAGCAATCAGCCCCAGCATTTT.

The rearrangement joins TRBV6-5 to TRBJ2-7; the match to TRBD1 covers 8 bases. The CDR3 extends over 14 amino acids. Germline V gene lookup returns CDR1 MNHEY and CDR2 SVGAGI. V lost 6 bases and J lost 2; bases outside the gene matches: 6. The CDR3 nucleotides are TGTGCCAGCAGACCGGGACAGGCTGCCTACGAGCAGTACTTC. Its translation: CASRPGQAAYEQYF.

This clone showed up just once. V is TRBV19 and J is TRBJ1-2; D is ambiguous. Per the germline V gene, CDR1 is LNHDA and CDR2 is SQIVND (reference sequence). V lost 5 bases, J lost 2 bases, and 18 bases lay in between. This CDR3 is built from 16 residues. The CDR3 DNA reads as TGTGCCAGTAGTCCTCTTCGGCAGGCTACAAACTATGGCTACACCTTC. Amino acid sequence: CASSPLRQATNYGYTF.

The CDR3 region has the DNA TGTGCCAGCAGCCTCCGGGACAGTCGGCCTTTGTTATATAATTCACCCCTCCACTTT. Translating it yields CASSLRDSRPLLYNSPLHF. This chain joins TRBV5-6 and TRBJ1-6; TRBD1 matches 7 bases. Germline lookup yields CDR1 SGHDT and CDR2 YYEEEE. With V trimmed by 4 bases and J by 4 bases, 17 bases remained unmatched. The CDR3 sequence is 19 residues long.

A single count supports this clone. The chain has TRBV27 and TRBJ2-7; 8 nucleotides match TRBD1. The CDR3 runs to 13 residues. Looked up from germline, CDR1 is MNHEY and CDR2 is SMNVEV (reference sequence). J was trimmed by 3 bases and V by 6 bases; bases with no gene match: 4. The CDR3 DNA reads TGTGCCAGCAGGGACAGGGAAGTCTACGAGCAGTACTTC. Residues: CASRDREVYEQYF.

The chain uses TRBV5-1 and TRBJ2-7; the D gene is possibly TRBD1 (5 bases). V gave up 0 bases and J gave up 3 bases, with 10 bases separating them. The CDR3 is 14 residues long. CDR1 SGHRS and CDR2 YFSETQ come from the germline V gene. CDR3 in amino acids: CASSLGGPSYEQYF. The CDR3 DNA is TGCGCCAGCAGCTTGGGGGGCCCAAGCTACGAGCAGTACTTC.

The chain carries TRBV4-3 and TRBJ2-3, with TRBD2 matching 11 bases. The germline V gene has CDR1 LGHNA and CDR2 YSLEER. The CDR3 has 18 residues. J lost 3 bases, V lost 3 bases, and 11 bases had no gene match. CDR3: CASSQEIAGGLRTDTQYF. CDR3 nucleotide sequence: TGCGCCAGCAGCCAGGAAATAGCGGGGGGGCTGAGGACAGATACGCAGTATTTT.

The chain recombines TRBV7-8 with TRBJ1-3, with 9 bases identical to TRBD1. The CDR3 is made up of 15 amino acids. From germline, CDR1 is SGHVS and CDR2 FQNEAQ. V lost 5 bases and J lost 1; bases outside the gene matches: 3. The CDR3 DNA follows: TGTGCCAGCAGCCTGGGACAGGGATCTGGAAACACCATATATTTT. Translating it yields CASSLGQGSGNTIYF.

The CDR3 coding sequence is TGTGCCTGGGATCCCCTGGAGTCTAACACTGAAGCTTTCTTT. Translation: CAWDPLESNTEAFF. V gene TRBV30 combines with J gene TRBJ1-1; D call uncertain. Germline loops: CDR1 GTSNPN, CDR2 SVGIG (reference sequence). This CDR3 is 14 amino acids long. The ends were cut back, 5 bases at V and 2 bases at J, with 15 bases in the middle.

The chain recombines TRBV5-4 with TRBJ1-2; D not resolved. CDR1 is SGHNT and CDR2 is YYREEE in the germline V gene (reference sequence). With 7 bases removed from V and 2 bases from J, the gap between germline ends came to 15 bases. The CDR3 spans 14 residues. This chain's CDR3 is CASGSGGGNYGYTF. CDR3 in DNA: TGTGCCAGCGGATCGGGTGGCGGAAACTATGGCTACACCTTC.

The chain couples TRBV7-2 to TRBJ1-3, with no clear D. CDR1 is SGHTA and CDR2 is FQGNSA in the germline V gene. V lost 2 bases to trimming and J lost 8 bases, with 10 bases between them. The CDR3 totals 13 residues. CDR3 amino acids: CASSLPRFDTIYF. The CDR3 DNA reads as TGTGCCAGCAGCTTACCGAGGTTCGACACCATATATTTT.

This clone was seen only once. This chain uses TRBV4-3 with TRBJ1-1; D remains unclear. This CDR3 is built from 13 residues. V was shortened by 0 bases and J by 1 base, with 3 bases between the two germline ends. Germline V gene sequence: CDR1 LGHNA, CDR2 YSLEER. Written as DNA, the CDR3 is TGCGCCAGCAGCCAAGAGGAGAACACTGAAGCTTTCTTT. It yields the protein CASSQEENTEAFF.

The CDR3 reads CASSQGVSNQPQHF. As DNA, the CDR3 is TGCGCCAGCAGCCAAGGAGTTAGCAATCAGCCCCAGCATTTT. J is TRBJ1-5 and V is TRBV4-3; D not resolved. The CDR3 contains 14 residues. CDR1 and CDR2 from the germline V gene are LGHNA and YSLEER. V shed 1 base and J shed 0 bases, with 4 bases lying between them.

V is TRBV6-5 and J is TRBJ2-2; the D is unclear. V shed 2 bases and J shed 6 bases, with 4 bases lying between them. CDR1 is MNHEY and CDR2 is SVGAGI in the germline V gene. The CDR3 consists of 12 residues. The CDR3 protein is CASSYGAGELFF. The CDR3 DNA reads as TGTGCCAGCAGTTACGGGGCCGGGGAGCTGTTTTTT.

The chain carries TRBV7-2 and TRBJ2-7; D perhaps matches TRBD1 (7 bases). V was trimmed by 6 bases and J by 1 base, leaving 13 bases between them. The length of the CDR3 is 14 residues. Germline CDR1 SGHTA, CDR2 FQGNSA. CDR3 loop: CASRRDSASYEQYF. The CDR3 nucleotides are TGTGCCAGCAGGCGGGACAGCGCATCCTACGAGCAGTACTTC. Together with reference TRBV7-2 and TRBJ2-7, the CDR3 gives the full variable domain: GAGVSQSPSNKVTEKGKDVELRCDPISGHTALYWYRQSLGQGLEFLIYFQGNSAPDKSGLPSDRFSAERTGGSVSTLTIQRTQQEDSAVYLCASRRDSASYEQYFGPGTRLTVT.